This paragraph reports one T cell receptor (beta chain). What it binds is not known. The CDR3 consists of 16 residues. Trimming stripped 3 bases from V and 3 bases from J, with 15 bases between. The data derive from a study of T-cell reconstitution after alpha-beta-depleted transplantation in children. The study's findings and limits: Surviving recipient T cells and thymic progenitors underlay high day-60 TCRbeta diversity in some patients. Reportedly, only several hundred clones from non-depleted graft cells drove alpha-beta T-cell counts at about two months. By one year post-transplant, T-cell counts and diversity largely arose from T cells that were newly produced.

It was with unique molecular identifiers that the TCRbeta library was prepared. TCRdb analysed the PCR reads with MiXCR anew, one entry per CDR3 protein. The sample records about 200,000 distinct CDR3 sequences, roughly 6.3% being singletons. The chain carries TRBV12-3 or TRBV12-4 and TRBJ2-1; possible D gene TRBD1, 6 bases. The material sequenced was PBMCs, taken before TCRalphabeta/CD19-depleted stem cell transplant. The receptor's source is a girl in the first two years of life with combined immunodeficiency, due to receive a stem cell transplant. Here the CDR3 DNA reads TGTGCCAGCAGTTTTTCAGGGGAAGTGCGCTACAATGAGCAGTTCTTC. This codes for CASSFSGEVRYNEQFF.